The 12 T cell receptor beta chains in this list originate from one sample, sequenced in a study of regulatory T cells in long-lasting Graves disease. Sample time point: newly diagnosed GD, antithyroid drugs for less than 3 months. PBMC RNA served as the TCR library source. The TCR beta library used iRepertoire HTBI primers with Arm-PCR amplification of CDR3. MiXCR, run by TCRdb on the multiplex PCR reads, gives a single entry per CDR3 protein. The table lists some 200,000 distinct CDR3 sequences, roughly 19% of them singletons. This sample was also put to use in a study of T cells in Graves' hyperthyroidism and ophthalmopathy.

Source: peripheral blood mononuclear cells (PBMCs), taken at new diagnosis, from a patient treated with antithyroid drugs. The receptors were gathered from a woman aged 25 to 45 with Graves disease.

This clonotype was seen many times. This chain links TRBV4-1 with TRBJ2-4, with 8 bases matching TRBD1. CDR3 length equals 14 residues. The V segment lost 6 bases and the J segment 2 bases; nucleotides outside the gene matches: 3. Looked up from germline, CDR1 is MGHRA and CDR2 is YSYEKL. CDR3 loop: CASSGQGPKNIQYF. CDR3 coding DNA: TGCGCCAGCAGTGGACAGGGTCCCAAAAACATTCAGTACTTC.

This clonotype has a handful of counts. V gene TRBV6-2 or TRBV6-3 combines with J gene TRBJ1-6, with 7 bases identical to TRBD1. Trimming at V came to 5 bases and at J to 6 bases, leaving 7 bases not matched to a gene. The CDR3 length is 15 residues. CDR1 is MNHEY, CDR2 SVGEGT, per germline. CDR3 nucleotides: TGTGCCAGCAGTGGGGGGACAGTTGCTAATTCACCCCTCCACTTT. Its protein product is CASSGGTVANSPLHF.

This clonotype appeared a few times. At one boundary the junction diverges from the germline segment, which might be a read error. The chain joins TRBV11-1 to TRBJ1-3; 8 bases align to TRBD1. CDR3 size: 15 residues. Germline CDR1 is SGHAT and CDR2 is FQDESV (reference sequence). The CDR3 here is CASSRNGQGGNTTYF. CDR3 DNA: TGTGCCAGCAGCCGCAATGGACAGGGTGGAAACACCACATATTTT. Looking up the rest from reference TRBV11-1 and TRBJ1-3 gives the full variable domain: EAEVAQSPRYKITEKSQAVAFWCDPISGHATLYWYRQILGQGPELLVQFQDESVVDDSQLPKDRFSAERLKGVDSTLKIQPAELGDSAMYLCASSRNGQGGNTTYFGEGSWLTVV.

This clonotype has a count of ten or more. The chain joins TRBV28 to TRBJ1-4, with 7 bases fitting TRBD1. Trimming removed 10 bases from V and 0 bases from J; junction bases left unmatched: 8. The germline gives CDR1 MDHEN, CDR2 SYDVKM. The CDR3 runs 15 residues. CDR3 in amino acids: CAIQDRTTTNEKLFF. The CDR3 DNA reads as TGTGCCATCCAGGACAGGACCACAACTAATGAAAAACTGTTTTTT. Drawing the rest from reference TRBV28 and TRBJ1-4, the complete variable domain is DVKVTQSSRYLVKRTGEKVFLECVQDMDHENMFWYRQDPGLGLRLIYFSYDVKMKEKGDIPEGYSVSREKKERFSLILESASTNQTSMYLCAIQDRTTTNEKLFFGSGTQLSVL.

The chain couples TRBV6-1 to TRBJ2-1; D is unresolved. The CDR3 runs 15 residues. Per germline, CDR1 MNHNS and CDR2 SASEGT. Trimming shortened V by 5 bases and J by 3 bases, and 14 bases separated the two germline ends. CDR3 bases: TGTGCCAGCAGTACCGACGGTGGCTACTACAATGAGCAGTTCTTC. This gives the protein CASSTDGGYYNEQFF.

The chain uses TRBV18 and TRBJ2-1; 14 bases align to TRBD2. CDR3 size: 16 residues. V was pared by 7 bases and J by 9 bases, with 11 bases of the junction left unmatched. Germline assignment: CDR1 KGHSH and CDR2 LQKENI. The CDR3: CASLAGLAGGIGEQFF. In DNA, the CDR3 is TGTGCCAGCTTGGCCGGACTAGCGGGAGGAATAGGTGAGCAGTTCTTC. The full variable domain, with the rest looked up from reference TRBV18 and TRBJ2-1, is NAGVMQNPRHLVRRRGQEARLRCSPMKGHSHVYWYRQLPEEGLKFMVYLQKENIIDESGMPKERFSAEFPKEGPSILRIQQVVRGDSAAYFCASLAGLAGGIGEQFFGPGTRLTVL.

V usage is TRBV9 and J usage is TRBJ1-1, with TRBD1 as a possible D gene (5 bases). V was cut by 3 bases and J by 1 base, with 13 bases left in between. CDR1 is SGDLS, CDR2 YYNGEE, per germline. The CDR3 is 15 amino acids. DNA of the CDR3: TGTGCCAGCAGCGCCCACGGGGGGAGGAACACTGAAGCTTTCTTT. Translation: CASSAHGGRNTEAFF.

This clonotype was observed many times. The rearrangement uses TRBV20-1 and TRBJ1-1, with TRBD1 matching over 8 bases. V lost 6 bases to trimming and J lost 1 base; unmatched junction nucleotides: 4. Germline V gene data show CDR1 as DFQATT and CDR2 as SNEGSKA (reference sequence). The length of the CDR3 is 13 residues. The CDR3 loop reads CSALGQANTEAFF. CDR3 nucleotide sequence: TGCAGTGCGTTGGGACAGGCGAACACTGAAGCTTTCTTT.

This clonotype was found many times. The chain employs TRBV2 and TRBJ2-4; TRBD2 agrees at 8 bases. Germline V gene data show CDR1 as SNHLY and CDR2 as FYNNEI. V dropped 1 base and J dropped 0; count of bases not matched to a gene: 14. This CDR3 is 20 amino acids long. In DNA, the CDR3 is TGTGCCAGCAGTGAAGAGTCGGGGGCTAGCGGGCAAGTAGCCAAAAACATTCAGTACTTC. This translates into CASSEESGASGQVAKNIQYF.

This clonotype was observed at least ten times. V gene TRBV28 combines with J gene TRBJ1-4; D uncertain. CDR1 and CDR2 (germline): MDHEN, SYDVKM. The CDR3 runs to 17 residues. Trimming pared 5 bases from V and 0 bases from J, leaving 16 bases between. This CDR3 is CASSSRIRSTTNEKLFF. The CDR3 DNA sequence: TGTGCCAGCAGTAGCCGTATTCGGAGCACAACTAATGAAAAACTGTTTTTT.

This clonotype was counted a single time. A much larger clone lies a single base off, so this may be a read error. This sequence joins TRBV28 and TRBJ2-1, with 14 bases identical to TRBD2. Losses at the gene ends were 1 base for V and 10 bases for J; bases not matched to a gene: 3. Germline assignment: CDR1 MDHEN and CDR2 SYDVKM. This CDR3 contains 15 residues. CDR3 sequence: CASSLSGLAGGEQFF. In DNA form, the CDR3 reads TGTGCCAGCAGTTTATCCGGACTAGCGGGAGGCGAGCAGTTCTTC. Complete variable domain (other parts from reference TRBV28 and TRBJ2-1): DVKVTQSSRYLVKRTGEKVFLECVQDMDHENMFWYRQDPGLGLRLIYFSYDVKMKEKGDIPEGYSVSREKKERFSLILESASTNQTSMYLCASSLSGLAGGEQFFGPGTRLTVL.

Ten or more counts support this clonotype. The chain recombines TRBV6-1 with TRBJ2-2; 9 nucleotides match TRBD2. The germline V gene has CDR1 MNHNS and CDR2 SASEGT. The CDR3 runs 17 residues. V shed 6 bases and J 6 bases; nucleotides not matched to a gene: 14. CDR3 nucleotides: TGTGCCAGCAGCCCCCCAGCGGGAGGCCCAAGCGCCGGGGAGCTGTTTTTT. As protein: CASSPPAGGPSAGELFF.